There are a few counts of the clone carrying this TCR beta chain. The antigen is undetermined. TCRdb reprocessed the 5' RACE reads with MiXCR, giving one entry per CDR3 protein. The sample includes 80,000 to 90,000 distinct CDR3 sequences, around 27% of them seen just once. The data are from a study of T-cell memory formation after mild COVID-19. Overall study findings and caveats: Researchers could not confirm that second-wave clones peaking on day 37 targeted SARS-CoV-2. Memory sampled before infection contained some responding clones, suggesting cross-reactive memory joined.

In germline, CDR1 is SNHLY, CDR2 FYNNEI. The length of the CDR3 is 15 residues. V lost 5 bases to trimming and J lost 1 base, with 15 bases between them. The chain combines TRBV2 with TRBJ2-7; tentatively, D is TRBD1 (6 bases). This sequence originates from a man younger than 35 who had mild COVID-19 (a few samples of this study predate the infection). Cell type and time point are not known. Specimen: PBMCs or a T cell subset sorted from them (not recorded which). CDR3 sequence: CASSFDRFGSYEQYV. The CDR3 region has the DNA TGTGCCAGCAGTTTTGACAGGTTCGGATCCTACGAGCAGTACGTC.